This passage covers 29 T cell receptor beta chains from one sample sequenced in a study of T cells in Graves' hyperthyroidism and ophthalmopathy (dated by TCRdb to between 2019 and 2020). The library was prepared using multiplex PCR. The instrument given in TCRdb is Illumina HiSeq 2000. TCR beta CDR3 regions were amplified from RNA transcripts. The TCR CDR3 was subjected to a first round of RT-PCR using the HTBI primer set and the Qiagen OneStep RT-PCR kit. Using fastp trimming at Q25 and MiXCR clonotype assembly, TCRdb reanalyzed the public sequencing data and kept in-frame beta chains. Rows are unified per CDR3 protein, each entry keeping the most common DNA and genes. For this sample the table gives roughly 180,000 distinct CDR3 sequences, of which about 9% were detected only once. About 20% of the sample is in the top ten clones. The sample comprised blood. These receptors all come from a woman younger than 30 with Graves' hyperthyroidism that later progressed to Graves' ophthalmopathy.

This clonotype was observed at least ten times. CDR3 sequence: CASSTGTLSSYNEQFF. In nucleotides, the CDR3 is TGTGCCAGCAGCACAGGGACACTGAGCTCCTACAATGAGCAGTTCTTC. The chain uses TRBV7-9 and TRBJ2-1, with a possible D match to TRBD1 (6 bases). V lost 5 bases and J 0 bases, leaving 14 bases between the germline ends. The CDR3 has 16 amino acids. Per the germline V gene, CDR1 is SEHNR and CDR2 is FQNEAQ (reference sequence).

This clonotype was seen only once. V gene TRBV6-4 combines with J gene TRBJ2-2; the D gene is possibly TRBD2 (5 bases). The CDR3 loop spans 14 amino acids. Trimming took off 5 bases at V and 2 bases at J, with 9 bases between the two ends. CDR1 is MRHNA, CDR2 SNTAGT, per germline. As DNA, the CDR3 is TGTGCCAGCAGTCGGACTGATAACACCGGGGAGCTGTTTTTT. Protein product: CASSRTDNTGELFF.

This clonotype was found a few times. The V gene is TRBV13, the J gene TRBJ1-2; D is ambiguous. This CDR3 is 14 amino acids long. The V end was cut by 4 bases, the J end by 6 bases, with 15 bases between. CDR1 is PRHDT and CDR2 is FYEKMQ in the germline V gene (reference sequence). CDR3 in amino acids: CASSSRLGRDGYTF. CDR3 coding DNA: TGTGCCAGCAGCTCCCGTCTTGGAAGGGATGGCTACACCTTC.

The chain is built from TRBV4-2 and TRBJ2-3; D perhaps matches TRBD2 (6 bases). The CDR3 is 15 residues long. Per germline, CDR1 LGHNA and CDR2 YNFKEQ. Trimming left V 1 base short and J 4 bases short, with 12 bases between. The CDR3 DNA reads TGTGCCAGCAGCCAAGGAATATCGGGGGCAGATACGCAGTATTTT. It specifies CASSQGISGADTQYF.

The V and J genes are TRBV4-1 and TRBJ1-6; no firm D call. The CDR3 is 17 residues long. Germline V CDR1 and CDR2: MGHRA, YSYEKL. Trimming took off 1 base at V and 10 bases at J, with 20 bases between the two ends. This chain's CDR3 is CASSQVILVGKGSPLHF. DNA of the CDR3: TGCGCCAGCAGCCAAGTTATCTTAGTAGGGAAGGGCTCACCCCTCCACTTT.

This clonotype was seen at least ten times. This chain uses TRBV11-2 with TRBJ1-4; no definite D call. The germline V gene encodes CDR1 SGHAT and CDR2 FQNNGV. V lost 3 bases, J lost 7 bases, and 6 bases lay in between. This CDR3 region has 12 residues. In DNA form, the CDR3 reads TGTGCCAGCAGCTTGGTGGGTGAAAAACTGTTTTTT. It yields the protein CASSLVGEKLFF.

This clonotype was picked up one time. This may be a read error: a much more frequent sequence differs by one nucleotide. The rearrangement uses TRBV2 and TRBJ1-2; 9 bases align to TRBD1. Germline loops: CDR1 SNHLY, CDR2 FYNNEI. The CDR3 spans 16 residues. The CDR3 nucleotides are TGTGTCAGCATTAAAGAAGGACAGGGGATTAACTATGGCTACACCTTC. This codes for CVSIKEGQGINYGYTF.

This chain joins TRBV5-1 and TRBJ2-7; 8 bases fit TRBD1. CDR3 length: 15 residues. V lost 0 bases to trimming and J lost 1 base; unmatched junction nucleotides: 3. Per germline, CDR1 SGHRS and CDR2 YFSETQ. In DNA, the CDR3 is TGCGCCAGCAGCTTGGCCGGGACAGGATCCTACGAGCAGTACTTC. This codes for CASSLAGTGSYEQYF.

This clonotype was counted many times. The CDR3 nucleotides are TGCGCCAGCAGCCAAGCCTCTTTCGGGGCTAGGACAGGCGGGTACACTGAAGCTTTCTTT. It yields the protein CASSQASFGARTGGYTEAFF. J is TRBJ1-1 and V is TRBV4-1, with 7 bases matching TRBD1. CDR1 is MGHRA, CDR2 YSYEKL, per germline. This CDR3 has 20 amino acids. The V gene end was trimmed by 1 base and the J gene end by 3 bases; junction bases not matched to a gene: 20.

This clonotype was picked up many times. The chain carries TRBV20-1 and TRBJ1-5; no reliable D call. V dropped 1 base and J dropped 5 bases, with 12 bases sitting between them. Germline CDR1 is DFQATT and CDR2 is SNEGSKA (reference sequence). The CDR3 contains 14 residues. CDR3 protein: CSARAAVDYQPQHF. The CDR3 region has the DNA TGCAGTGCTAGAGCGGCAGTCGATTATCAGCCCCAGCATTTT.

This clonotype came up many times. V is TRBV7-2 and J is TRBJ2-7; 10 bases line up with TRBD2. J was trimmed by 6 bases and V by 2 bases; bases with no gene match: 7. This CDR3 comprises 15 residues. Germline lookup yields CDR1 SGHTA and CDR2 FQGNSA. The CDR3 reads CASSLWLAGVVEQYF. Here the CDR3 DNA reads TGTGCCAGCAGCTTATGGCTAGCGGGAGTGGTCGAGCAGTACTTC.

This clonotype appeared many times. The chain joins TRBV2 to TRBJ1-5; the D is unclear. The V gene's germline CDR1 is SNHLY and CDR2 FYNNEI. CDR3 size: 15 residues. Trimming pared 4 bases from V and 8 bases from J, leaving 18 bases between. This CDR3 is CASSGSLVGEEPQHF. The CDR3 nucleotides read TGTGCCAGCAGTGGGTCTTTAGTGGGCGAGGAGCCCCAGCATTTT.

This clonotype was recorded at least ten times. The V call is TRBV4-1, the J call TRBJ2-3; D possibly corresponds to TRBD2 (6 bases). V lost 0 bases, J lost 1 base, and 20 bases lay in between. The CDR3 is made up of 19 amino acids. The germline V gene has CDR1 MGHRA and CDR2 YSYEKL. The CDR3 region is CASSQEKGFLAGRTDTQYF. The CDR3 DNA reads TGCGCCAGCAGCCAAGAAAAAGGGTTTTTGGCGGGGCGCACAGATACGCAGTATTTT.

This clonotype was recorded many times. The chain employs TRBV28 and TRBJ2-7, with D possibly being TRBD2 (6 bases). CDR1 and CDR2 (germline): MDHEN, SYDVKM. The V and J ends lost 5 bases and 3 bases respectively, with 11 bases between them. This CDR3 has 13 residues. CDR3 region: CASSPQEGYEQYF. The CDR3 DNA is TGTGCCAGCAGTCCCCAGGAGGGCTACGAGCAGTACTTC.

This clonotype was recorded a few times. The chain has TRBV20-1 and TRBJ2-1, with a weak D call TRBD2 (6 bases). The CDR3 totals 14 residues. V was cut by 3 bases and J by 2 bases, with 11 bases left in between. Looked up from germline, CDR1 is DFQATT and CDR2 is SNEGSKA (reference sequence). The CDR3 DNA reads TGCAGTGCTAGGGGAGCGGGTACCTACAATGAGCAGTTCTTC. It translates to CSARGAGTYNEQFF.

The CDR3 DNA reads as TGTGCCAGCACCGGGGGGCCGGGAGATACGCAGTATTTT. Translation gives CASTGGPGDTQYF. This chain uses TRBV12-3 or TRBV12-4 with TRBJ2-3, with D possibly TRBD2 on 7 matching bases. The ends were cut back, 7 bases at V and 5 bases at J, with 13 bases in the middle. CDR3 length equals 13 residues.

This clonotype was counted ten times or more. This rearrangement joins TRBV10-3 to TRBJ1-2; unclear D gene. V was shortened by 4 bases and J by 5 bases, with 11 bases between the two germline ends. The CDR3 runs 13 residues. In germline, CDR1 is ENHRY, CDR2 SYGVKD. CDR3 amino acids: CAISVSAEYGYTF. The DNA for the CDR3 is TGTGCCATCAGTGTTTCGGCGGAGTATGGCTACACCTTC.

This clonotype was observed at least ten times. The chain employs TRBV6-1 and TRBJ1-5; TRBD1 agrees at 8 bases. Germline assignment: CDR1 MNHNS and CDR2 SASEGT. This CDR3 comprises 15 residues. Trimming at V came to 6 bases and at J to 4 bases, leaving 8 bases not matched to a gene. The CDR3 bases are TGTGCCAGCAGAATCGACAGGGGCAGGAATCAGCCCCAGCATTTT. Residues: CASRIDRGRNQPQHF.

This clonotype was counted at least ten times. The genes are TRBV5-1 and TRBJ2-3, with TRBD1 matching over 9 bases. CDR1 is SGHRS and CDR2 is YFSETQ in the germline V gene. The CDR3 contains 14 residues. Losses at the gene ends were 6 bases for V and 4 bases for J; bases not matched to a gene: 6. CDR3 DNA sequence: TGCGCCAGCACCCCGGGACAGGGTCCAGATACGCAGTATTTT. Amino acid sequence: CASTPGQGPDTQYF.

Details on this clonotype: A much larger clonotype is one base distant, so this may be a read error. The chain has TRBV5-6 and TRBJ2-1, with 9 bases matching TRBD1. The CDR3 runs 12 residues. The germline V gene encodes CDR1 SGHDT and CDR2 YYEEEE. The ends lost 10 bases at V and 8 bases at J; junction bases unmatched: 7. The CDR3 DNA sequence: TGTGCCGGCAATCGGGACAGGGATGAGCAGTTCTTC. It specifies CAGNRDRDEQFF.

This clonotype occurred many times. The chain couples TRBV5-1 to TRBJ2-1; perhaps TRBD2 as D (5 bases). The germline CDR1 and CDR2 sequences are SGHRS and YFSETQ. The CDR3 is 16 residues long. V lost 3 bases to trimming and J lost 2 bases, with 15 bases between them. CDR3 in amino acids: CASSSGLVGPYNEQFF. The CDR3 region has the DNA TGCGCCAGCAGCTCCGGACTCGTGGGCCCCTACAATGAGCAGTTCTTC.

This clonotype was observed at least ten times. The V and J genes are TRBV19 and TRBJ2-7; TRBD1 or TRBD2 may be the D gene (5 bases each). Germline assignment: CDR1 LNHDA and CDR2 SQIVND (reference sequence). The CDR3 totals 12 residues. Trimming removed 9 bases from V and 2 bases from J, with 11 bases in between. The CDR3 nucleotides are TGTGCCAGCAGCCCGGGGCCCTACGAGCAGTACTTC. The encoded protein is CASSPGPYEQYF.

This clonotype was counted ten times or more. The chain links TRBV5-6 to TRBJ2-3, with D possibly TRBD2 on 6 matching bases. The germline CDR1 and CDR2 sequences are SGHDT and YYEEEE. V shed 5 bases and J shed 1 base, with 17 bases lying between them. This CDR3 contains 16 residues. DNA for the CDR3: TGTGCCAGCAGATTACTAGCAACTACGGGCACAGATACGCAGTATTTT. This sequence encodes CASRLLATTGTDTQYF.

This clonotype was recorded at least ten times. The chain links TRBV24-1 to TRBJ2-5, with 14 positions matching TRBD2. The CDR3 extends over 17 amino acids. The V gene's germline CDR1 is KGHDR and CDR2 SFDVKD. V dropped 3 bases and J dropped 4; count of bases not matched to a gene: 6. CDR3 nucleotide sequence: TGTGCCACCAGTGATCCGACTAGCGGGGGGGCAAGAGAGACCCAGTACTTC. The encoded protein is CATSDPTSGGARETQYF.

There are a few counts of this clonotype. The chain joins TRBV7-3 to TRBJ1-1; no clear D. The germline V gene encodes CDR1 SGHTA and CDR2 FQGTGA. The CDR3 is 13 amino acids. Trimming took 5 bases from V and 0 from J, leaving 7 bases between them. CDR3 region: CASSPGMNTEAFF. DNA of the CDR3: TGTGCCAGCAGCCCCGGGATGAACACTGAAGCTTTCTTT.

This clonotype came up a few times. The V and J genes are TRBV4-2 and TRBJ1-1; D perhaps matches TRBD1 (6 bases). This CDR3 is built from 13 residues. V lost 6 bases and J lost 6, with 14 bases in between. Germline CDR1 reads LGHNA; CDR2 reads YNFKEQ. DNA for the CDR3: TGTGCCAGCAGTCTTACAGGGAATCCTGAAGCTTTCTTT. It is translated as CASSLTGNPEAFF.

This clonotype was seen only a few times. This sequence joins TRBV4-2 and TRBJ1-5, with unresolved D. CDR1 LGHNA and CDR2 YNFKEQ come from the germline V gene. The germline V and J ends were trimmed by 0 bases and 4 bases, with 10 bases remaining between them. The CDR3 totals 15 residues. For the CDR3, the DNA is TGTGCCAGCAGCCAAGATCCGGGAACTAATCAGCCCCAGCATTTT. Translated, it gives CASSQDPGTNQPQHF.

This clonotype was found many times. This chain uses TRBV27 with TRBJ1-2; D call uncertain. The CDR3 sequence is 16 residues long. Germline V gene sequence: CDR1 MNHEY, CDR2 SMNVEV (reference sequence). The V end lost 2 bases, the J end lost 3 bases, and 16 bases lay between the germline ends. CDR3 amino acids: CASSLRTRFRYYGYTF. CDR3 nucleotide sequence: TGTGCCAGCAGTTTAAGGACCAGGTTTCGTTACTATGGCTACACCTTC.

There are a few counts of this clonotype. The chain employs TRBV5-5 and TRBJ1-1; D not certain. The CDR3 contains 13 residues. V dropped 1 base and J dropped 0 bases, with 4 bases sitting between them. CDR1 is SGHKS and CDR2 is YYEKEE in the germline V gene (reference sequence). The CDR3 DNA reads TGTGCCAGCAGCTTGACACTGAACACTGAAGCTTTCTTT. This gives the protein CASSLTLNTEAFF. Variable domain in full (rest from reference TRBV5-5 and TRBJ1-1): DAGVTQSPTHLIKTRGQQVTLRCSPISGHKSVSWYQQVLGQGPQFIFQYYEKEERGRGNFPDRFSARQFPNYSSELNVNALLLGDSALYLCASSLTLNTEAFFGQGTRLTVV.